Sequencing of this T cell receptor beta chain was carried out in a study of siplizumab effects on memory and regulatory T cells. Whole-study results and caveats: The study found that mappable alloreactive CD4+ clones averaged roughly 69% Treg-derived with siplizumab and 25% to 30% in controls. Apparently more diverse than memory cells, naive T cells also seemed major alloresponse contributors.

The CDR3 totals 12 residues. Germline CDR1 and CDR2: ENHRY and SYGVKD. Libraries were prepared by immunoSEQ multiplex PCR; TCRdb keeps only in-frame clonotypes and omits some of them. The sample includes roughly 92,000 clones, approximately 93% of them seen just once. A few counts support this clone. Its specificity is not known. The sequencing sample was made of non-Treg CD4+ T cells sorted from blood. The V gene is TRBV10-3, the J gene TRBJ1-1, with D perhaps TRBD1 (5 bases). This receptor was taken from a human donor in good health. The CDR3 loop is CVSRGYDTEAFF. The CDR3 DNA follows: TGTGTCTCCCGGGGCTACGACACTGAAGCTTTCTTT.